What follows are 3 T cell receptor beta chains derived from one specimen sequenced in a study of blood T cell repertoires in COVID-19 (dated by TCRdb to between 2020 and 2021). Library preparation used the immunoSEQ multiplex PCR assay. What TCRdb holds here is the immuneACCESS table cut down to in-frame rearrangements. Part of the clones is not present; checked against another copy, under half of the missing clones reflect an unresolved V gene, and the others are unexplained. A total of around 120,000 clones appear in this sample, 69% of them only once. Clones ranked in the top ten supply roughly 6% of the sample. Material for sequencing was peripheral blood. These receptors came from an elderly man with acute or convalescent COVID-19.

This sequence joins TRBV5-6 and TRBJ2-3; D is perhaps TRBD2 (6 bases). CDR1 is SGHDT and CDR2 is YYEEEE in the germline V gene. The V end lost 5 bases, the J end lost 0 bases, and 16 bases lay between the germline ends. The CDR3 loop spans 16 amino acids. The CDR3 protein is CASSSYVGTSTDTQYF. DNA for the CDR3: TGTGCCAGCAGTTCCTATGTGGGGACTAGCACAGATACGCAGTATTTT.

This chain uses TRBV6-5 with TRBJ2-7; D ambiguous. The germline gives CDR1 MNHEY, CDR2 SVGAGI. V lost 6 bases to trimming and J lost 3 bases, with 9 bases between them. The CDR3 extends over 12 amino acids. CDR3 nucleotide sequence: TGTGCCAGCAGCATAGACATCTACGAGCAGTACTTC. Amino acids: CASSIDIYEQYF.

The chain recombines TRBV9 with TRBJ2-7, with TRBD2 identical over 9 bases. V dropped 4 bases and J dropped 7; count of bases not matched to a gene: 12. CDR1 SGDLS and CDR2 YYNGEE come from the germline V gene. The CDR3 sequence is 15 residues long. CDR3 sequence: CASSPRVAGEGEQYF. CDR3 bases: TGTGCCAGCAGCCCCAGAGTAGCGGGAGAAGGAGAGCAGTACTTC.